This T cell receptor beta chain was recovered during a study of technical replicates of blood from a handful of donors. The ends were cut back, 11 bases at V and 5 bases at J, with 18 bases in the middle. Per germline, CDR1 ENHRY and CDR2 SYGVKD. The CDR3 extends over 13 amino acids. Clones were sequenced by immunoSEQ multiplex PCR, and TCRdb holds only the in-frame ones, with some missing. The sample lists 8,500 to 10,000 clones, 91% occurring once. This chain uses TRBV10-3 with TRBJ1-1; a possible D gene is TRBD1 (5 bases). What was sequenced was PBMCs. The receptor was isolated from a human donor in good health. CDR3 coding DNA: TGTGCCTCCGGGGGTTCCCGAGGTACTGAAGCTTTCTTT. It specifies CASGGSRGTEAFF.